Each of the 30 T cell receptor beta chains below was sequenced from the same sample in a study of cytomegalovirus exposure and HLA in healthy donors. Researchers ran the PCR with 60 Vbeta and 13 Jbeta primers. The method was immunoSEQ multiplex PCR; TCRdb's version includes in-frame clones alone and lacks a portion of them. Found here are about 170,000 clones, 84% of them singletons; the top ten hold 4% to 6%. The sample comprised PBMCs. The receptors were sampled from a girl aged 10 to 17 in good health and CMV-seropositive.

A few counts support this clone. The chain recombines TRBV6-1 with TRBJ2-7, with TRBD1 matching 8 bases. Germline CDR1 reads MNHNS; CDR2 reads SASEGT. This CDR3 contains 14 residues. The V segment lost 5 bases and the J segment 3 bases; nucleotides outside the gene matches: 6. The DNA for the CDR3 is TGTGCCAGCAGTTGGACAGGGCTAGACTACGAGCAGTACTTC. As protein: CASSWTGLDYEQYF.

This clone was seen only a few times. The chain recombines TRBV18 with TRBJ1-1, with D possibly being TRBD1 (6 bases). Germline V gene data show CDR1 as KGHSH and CDR2 as LQKENI. Trimming took off 3 bases at V and 7 bases at J, with 12 bases between the two ends. The CDR3 extends over 13 amino acids. CDR3 region: CASSPGTQREAFF. Here the CDR3 DNA reads TGTGCCAGCTCACCCGGGACACAGCGTGAAGCTTTCTTT. The full variable domain, with the rest looked up from reference TRBV18 and TRBJ1-1, is NAGVMQNPRHLVRRRGQEARLRCSPMKGHSHVYWYRQLPEEGLKFMVYLQKENIIDESGMPKERFSAEFPKEGPSILRIQQVVRGDSAAYFCASSPGTQREAFFGQGTRLTVV.

J is TRBJ1-2 and V is TRBV6-1; possible D gene TRBD1, 5 bases. CDR3 size: 14 residues. V was shortened by 6 bases and J by 4 bases, with 15 bases between the two germline ends. Germline loops: CDR1 MNHNS, CDR2 SASEGT. For the CDR3, the DNA is TGTGCCAGCAGGGACCGGGACTGGGTCTATGGCTACACCTTC. Translated, it gives CASRDRDWVYGYTF.

The chain carries TRBV29-1 and TRBJ1-1, with D unclear. Germline CDR1 and CDR2: SQVTM and ANQGSEA. The ends were cut back, 6 bases at V and 4 bases at J, with 6 bases in the middle. The CDR3 totals 10 residues. The DNA for the CDR3 is TGCAGCGTGCGGGCCACTGAAGCTTTCTTT. Protein: CSVRATEAFF.

The chain couples TRBV7-3 to TRBJ2-5, with 9 bases fitting TRBD1. Germline V lookup: CDR1 SGHTA, CDR2 FQGTGA. CDR3 length equals 14 residues. The V gene end was trimmed by 5 bases and the J gene end by 4 bases; junction bases not matched to a gene: 5. In DNA form, the CDR3 reads TGTGCCAGCAGCCCAACAGGGGGCGGAGAGACCCAGTACTTC. It encodes CASSPTGGGETQYF.

J is TRBJ1-1 and V is TRBV6-4; D may be TRBD1 (5 bases). The CDR3 has 15 amino acids. The germline V gene encodes CDR1 MRHNA and CDR2 SNTAGT. V was trimmed by 6 bases and J by 4 bases, leaving 18 bases between them. CDR3 bases: TGTGCCAGCAGGAATTCACAGGTACCCAGCACTGAAGCTTTCTTT. Translation: CASRNSQVPSTEAFF.

The chain recombines TRBV18 with TRBJ2-5; 8 bases line up with TRBD1. The CDR3 extends over 14 amino acids. The germline gives CDR1 KGHSH, CDR2 LQKENI. The ends lost 6 bases at V and 4 bases at J; junction bases unmatched: 7. CDR3 nucleotides: TGTGCCAGCTCTAGATCCCAGGGGGCAGAGACCCAGTACTTC. Its protein is CASSRSQGAETQYF.

The count of this clone is one. This chain links TRBV28 with TRBJ1-3; TRBD1 might be the D (6 bases). This CDR3 region has 17 residues. Germline V gene data show CDR1 as MDHEN and CDR2 as SYDVKM. V was pared by 3 bases and J by 0 bases, with 15 bases between. The CDR3 region has the DNA TGTGCCAGCAGTTTGCGGGGGGGGCACTTCTCTGGAAACACCATATATTTT. Amino acids: CASSLRGGHFSGNTIYF.

This clone appeared a few times. The chain carries TRBV2 and TRBJ2-1; 7 bases line up with TRBD1. Per the germline V gene, CDR1 is SNHLY and CDR2 is FYNNEI. CDR3 length: 18 residues. J was trimmed by 5 bases and V by 2 bases; bases with no gene match: 15. CDR3 region: CASSELETGYVLDNEQFF. In DNA form, the CDR3 reads TGTGCCAGCAGTGAATTGGAGACAGGGTACGTTTTGGACAATGAGCAGTTCTTC.

This chain links TRBV15 with TRBJ1-2; a possible D gene is TRBD1 (6 bases). CDR3 length: 15 residues. The germline V gene encodes CDR1 LNHNV and CDR2 YYDKDF (reference sequence). Trimming stripped 0 bases from V and 2 bases from J, with 10 bases between. The CDR3, as DNA: TGTGCCACCAGCAGAGAGCTTGGGGGCAACTATGGCTACACCTTC. This sequence encodes CATSRELGGNYGYTF. Full variable domain (rest looked up from reference TRBV15 and TRBJ1-2): DAMVIQNPRYQVTQFGKPVTLSCSQTLNHNVMYWYQQKSSQAPKLLFHYYDKDFNNEADTPDNFQSRRPNTSFCFLDIRSPGLGDTAMYLCATSRELGGNYGYTFGSGTRLTVV.

CDR3 region: CASSLIDNLNTEAFF. The CDR3 coding sequence is TGTGCCAGCAGCTTAATTGACAACCTGAACACTGAAGCTTTCTTT. This sequence joins TRBV7-9 and TRBJ1-1; D unclear. CDR1 SEHNR and CDR2 FQNEAQ come from the germline V gene (reference sequence). The CDR3 is made up of 15 amino acids. V was shortened by 2 bases and J by 0 bases, with 10 bases between the two germline ends.

The CDR3 DNA reads as TGTGCCAGCAGCTTAGCCTCAGACAGGGGGTCGGGCTATGGCTACACCTTC. Translation: CASSLASDRGSGYGYTF. The chain is built from TRBV11-2 and TRBJ1-2; TRBD1 aligns across 9 bases. Losses at the gene ends were 1 base for V and 4 bases for J; bases not matched to a gene: 10. The CDR3 contains 17 residues. CDR1 SGHAT and CDR2 FQNNGV come from the germline V gene.

Here the CDR3 reads CASRKGQGGTEAFF. In DNA, the CDR3 is TGTGCCAGCAGAAAGGGACAGGGCGGCACTGAAGCTTTCTTT. V usage is TRBV2 and J usage is TRBJ1-1; TRBD1 matches 9 bases. Germline CDR1 is SNHLY and CDR2 is FYNNEI. The V segment lost 6 bases and the J segment 4 bases; nucleotides outside the gene matches: 6. The CDR3 spans 14 residues. The variable domain in full, completed from reference TRBV2 and TRBJ1-1, reads EPEVTQTPSHQVTQMGQEVILRCVPISNHLYFYWYRQILGQKVEFLVSFYNNEISEKSEIFDDQFSVERPDGSNFTLKIRSTKLEDSAMYFCASRKGQGGTEAFFGQGTRLTVV.

The V and J genes are TRBV18 and TRBJ1-2; D unclear. This CDR3 region has 15 residues. From germline, CDR1 is KGHSH and CDR2 LQKENI. Trimming pared 0 bases from V and 5 bases from J, leaving 13 bases between. The CDR3 nucleotides read TGTGCCAGCTCACCACCGGGCCCCTTTGGGTATGGCTACACCTTC. Protein product: CASSPPGPFGYGYTF.

The chain links TRBV19 to TRBJ2-5, with 10 nucleotides matching TRBD2. V dropped 3 bases and J dropped 0; count of bases not matched to a gene: 7. The CDR3 loop spans 17 amino acids. The V gene's germline CDR1 is LNHDA and CDR2 SQIVND (reference sequence). CDR3 amino acids: CASSIRGLAAYQETQYF. CDR3 nucleotide sequence: TGTGCCAGTAGTATCCGAGGACTAGCGGCTTACCAAGAGACCCAGTACTTC.

V gene TRBV7-9 combines with J gene TRBJ2-1; 9 bases are a match to TRBD2. The length of the CDR3 is 16 residues. After removal of 2 bases from V and 4 bases from J, the junction contained 6 bases not matched to a gene. Germline-derived CDR1 and CDR2 are SEHNR and FQNEAQ (reference sequence). CDR3 nucleotides: TGTGCCAGCAGCTTAAGTGGTAGCGGGAGATACAATGAGCAGTTCTTC. Amino acids: CASSLSGSGRYNEQFF.

The chain couples TRBV13 to TRBJ2-7, with a tentative D call TRBD2 (5 bases). V lost 3 bases, J lost 0 bases, and 9 bases lay in between. Per germline, CDR1 PRHDT and CDR2 FYEKMQ (reference sequence). The CDR3 contains 14 residues. The CDR3 region is CASSFGVNSYEQYF. For the CDR3, the DNA is TGTGCCAGCAGCTTCGGGGTGAACTCCTACGAGCAGTACTTC.

This chain connects TRBV12-5 to TRBJ1-1; perhaps TRBD1 as D (5 bases). This CDR3 has 16 amino acids. V gave up 0 bases and J gave up 5 bases, with 16 bases separating them. Germline-derived CDR1 and CDR2 are LGHNT and FRNRAP. The DNA of the CDR3 is TGTGCTAGTGGTTTGGTAATGGGAAGGGGCGCTACTGAAGCTTTCTTT. Translated: CASGLVMGRGATEAFF. Full variable domain (missing parts from reference TRBV12-5 and TRBJ1-1): DARVTQTPRHKVTEMGQEVTMRCQPILGHNTVFWYRQTMMQGLELLAYFRNRAPLDDSGMPKDRFSAEMPDATLATLKIQPSEPRDSAVYFCASGLVMGRGATEAFFGQGTRLTVV.

This chain's CDR3 is CASSVSYRGQGEQFF. DNA for the CDR3: TGTGCCAGCAGCGTATCGTACAGGGGGCAGGGTGAGCAGTTCTTC. The gene calls are TRBV9 and TRBJ2-1; 9 nucleotides line up with TRBD1. CDR1 and CDR2 (germline): SGDLS, YYNGEE. Trimming removed 1 base from V and 9 bases from J; junction bases left unmatched: 8. The CDR3 sequence is 15 residues long.

Comment on this clone: Other DNA sequences from this sample encode an identical CDR3 as well. This chain joins TRBV9 and TRBJ1-5, with a tentative D call TRBD1 (5 bases). Germline V gene lookup returns CDR1 SGDLS and CDR2 YYNGEE. There are 15 residues in the CDR3. Between the trimmed V and J ends, which lost 0 bases and 2 bases, there was a span of 9 bases. CDR3 sequence (DNA): TGTGCCAGCAGCGTAGGGGGAGGGGGCAATCAGCCCCAGCATTTT. Its protein product is CASSVGGGGNQPQHF.

The J gene is TRBJ2-3, the V gene TRBV5-4; D remains unclear. The V end lost 4 bases, the J end lost 4 bases, and 10 bases lay between the germline ends. This CDR3 is 13 amino acids long. The germline CDR1 and CDR2 sequences are SGHNT and YYREEE (reference sequence). DNA for the CDR3: TGTGCCAGCAGCGCCCGAGCCGCAGATACGCAGTATTTT. This gives the protein CASSARAADTQYF.

The chain joins TRBV7-2 to TRBJ1-2; TRBD1 aligns across 8 bases. Germline values: CDR1 SGHTA, CDR2 FQGNSA. The CDR3 is 14 residues long. J was trimmed by 3 bases and V by 2 bases; bases with no gene match: 2. The CDR3 protein is CASSLQGAHYGYTF. The CDR3 DNA is TGTGCCAGCAGCTTACAGGGGGCCCACTATGGCTACACCTTC.

V gene TRBV28 combines with J gene TRBJ1-1; D not resolved. The germline V and J ends were trimmed by 6 bases and 5 bases, with 10 bases remaining between them. Germline lookup yields CDR1 MDHEN and CDR2 SYDVKM. CDR3 length equals 12 residues. CDR3 residues: CASRPHGTEAFF. The CDR3 region has the DNA TGTGCCAGCAGACCTCACGGGACTGAAGCTTTCTTT.

This rearrangement joins TRBV28 to TRBJ2-7; 9 bases fit TRBD1. Germline CDR1 and CDR2: MDHEN and SYDVKM. After removal of 7 bases from V and 1 base from J, the junction contained 14 bases not matched to a gene. This CDR3 has 17 residues. The CDR3 spells CASTIVSGTGPSYEQYF. DNA of the CDR3: TGTGCCAGCACCATCGTATCCGGGACAGGGCCTTCCTACGAGCAGTACTTC.

The chain joins TRBV9 to TRBJ2-1, with D hard to call. In germline, CDR1 is SGDLS, CDR2 YYNGEE. The CDR3 consists of 15 residues. Trimming shortened V by 3 bases and J by 0 bases, and 10 bases separated the two germline ends. The CDR3 here is CASSGATSSYNEQFF. The CDR3 DNA sequence: TGTGCCAGCAGCGGGGCTACGAGCTCCTACAATGAGCAGTTCTTC.

The J gene is TRBJ2-1, the V gene TRBV4-1; 9 positions agree with TRBD2. This CDR3 region has 17 residues. V was pared by 2 bases and J by 0 bases, with 5 bases of the junction left unmatched. CDR1 and CDR2 from the germline V gene are MGHRA and YSYEKL. The CDR3, as DNA: TGCGCCAGCAGCCAAACTTTAGCGGGGGCCTCCTACAATGAGCAGTTCTTC. Its protein is CASSQTLAGASYNEQFF.

V is TRBV6-1 and J is TRBJ1-5; perhaps TRBD1 as D (5 bases). The CDR3 runs 14 residues. Trimming took off 4 bases at V and 7 bases at J, with 14 bases between the two ends. Germline values: CDR1 MNHNS, CDR2 SASEGT. The CDR3 is CASSVLGGGQPQHF. CDR3 DNA: TGTGCCAGCAGTGTTCTGGGGGGAGGACAGCCCCAGCATTTT.

As for this clone: Distinct nucleotide sequences in the sample also encode this CDR3. This CDR3 reads CASSQDRAGTEAFF. In nucleotides, the CDR3 is TGCGCCAGCAGCCAAGACAGGGCTGGGACTGAAGCTTTCTTT. The chain recombines TRBV4-1 with TRBJ1-1, with D perhaps matching TRBD1 (5 bases). Germline-derived CDR1 and CDR2 are MGHRA and YSYEKL. The CDR3 loop spans 14 amino acids. With 0 bases removed from V and 5 bases from J, the gap between germline ends came to 10 bases.

CDR3 nucleotide sequence: TGTGCCAGCAAACGGGTCGCCAGCTCCTACGAGCAGTACTTC. Its translation: CASKRVASSYEQYF. The chain links TRBV2 to TRBJ2-7, with no clear D. Trimming shortened V by 7 bases and J by 0 bases, and 13 bases separated the two germline ends. CDR3 length: 14 residues. Germline V gene data show CDR1 as SNHLY and CDR2 as FYNNEI.

The J gene is TRBJ2-3, the V gene TRBV6-6, with a possible D match to TRBD2 (6 bases). The germline V gene encodes CDR1 MNHNY and CDR2 SVGAGI (reference sequence). Trimming removed 11 bases at V and 5 bases at J, with 14 bases between. This CDR3 has 12 residues. The CDR3 loop reads CAAGGERDTQYF. CDR3 coding DNA: TGTGCCGCCGGGGGAGAGAGAGATACGCAGTATTTT.